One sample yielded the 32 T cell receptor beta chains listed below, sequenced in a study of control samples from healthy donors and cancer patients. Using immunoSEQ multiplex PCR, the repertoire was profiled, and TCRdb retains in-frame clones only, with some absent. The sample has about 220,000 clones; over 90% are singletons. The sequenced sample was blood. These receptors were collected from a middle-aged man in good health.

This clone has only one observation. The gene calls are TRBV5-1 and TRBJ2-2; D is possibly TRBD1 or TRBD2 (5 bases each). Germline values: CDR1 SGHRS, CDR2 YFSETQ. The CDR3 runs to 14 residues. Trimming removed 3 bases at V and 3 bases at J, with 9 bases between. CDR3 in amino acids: CASSSGTDTGELFF. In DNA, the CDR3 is TGCGCCAGCAGCTCCGGGACGGACACCGGGGAGCTGTTTTTT. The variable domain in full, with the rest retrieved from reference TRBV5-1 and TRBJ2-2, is KAGVTQTPRYLIKTRGQQVTLSCSPISGHRSVSWYQQTPGQGLQFLFEYFSETQRNKGNFPGRFSGRQFSNSRSEMNVSTLELGDSALYLCASSSGTDTGELFFGEGSRLTVL.

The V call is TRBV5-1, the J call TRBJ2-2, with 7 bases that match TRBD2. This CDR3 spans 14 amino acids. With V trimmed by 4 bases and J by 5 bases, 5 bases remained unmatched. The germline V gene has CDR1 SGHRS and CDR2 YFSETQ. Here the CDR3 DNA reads TGCGCCAGCAGCCCCGGGGAGGGGACCGGGGAGCTGTTTTTT. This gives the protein CASSPGEGTGELFF.

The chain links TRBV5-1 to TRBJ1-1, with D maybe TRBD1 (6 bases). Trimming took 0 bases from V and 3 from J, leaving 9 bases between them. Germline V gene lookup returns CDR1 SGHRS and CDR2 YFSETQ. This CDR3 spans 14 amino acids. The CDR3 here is CASSLDRVYTEAFF. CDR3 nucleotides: TGCGCCAGCAGCTTGGACAGGGTGTACACTGAAGCTTTCTTT.

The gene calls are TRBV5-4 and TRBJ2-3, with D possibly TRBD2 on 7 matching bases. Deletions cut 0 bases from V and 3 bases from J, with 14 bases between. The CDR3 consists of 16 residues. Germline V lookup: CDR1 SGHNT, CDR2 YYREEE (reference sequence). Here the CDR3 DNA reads TGTGCCAGCAGCTTGGTCGGCGGGGGCGCGACAGATACGCAGTATTTT. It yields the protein CASSLVGGGATDTQYF.

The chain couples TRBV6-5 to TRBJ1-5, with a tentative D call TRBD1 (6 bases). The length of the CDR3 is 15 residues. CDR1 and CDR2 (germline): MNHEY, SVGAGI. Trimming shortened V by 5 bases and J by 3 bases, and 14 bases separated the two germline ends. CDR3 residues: CASSTAQGPNQPQHF. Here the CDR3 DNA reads TGTGCCAGCAGTACGGCACAGGGTCCCAATCAGCCCCAGCATTTT.

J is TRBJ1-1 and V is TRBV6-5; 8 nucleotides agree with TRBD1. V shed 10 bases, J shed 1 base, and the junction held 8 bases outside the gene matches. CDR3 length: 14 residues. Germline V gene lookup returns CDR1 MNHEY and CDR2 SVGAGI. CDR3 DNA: TGTGCCACCGTTTTCGGACAGGGGAACACTGAAGCTTTCTTT. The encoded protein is CATVFGQGNTEAFF.

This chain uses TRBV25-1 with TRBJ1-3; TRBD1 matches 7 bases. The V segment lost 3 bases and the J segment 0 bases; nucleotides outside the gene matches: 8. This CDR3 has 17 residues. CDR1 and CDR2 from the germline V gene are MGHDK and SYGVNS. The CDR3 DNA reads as TGTGCCAGCAGTGACCTAAGGGGGCAGACCTCTGGAAACACCATATATTTT. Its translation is CASSDLRGQTSGNTIYF.

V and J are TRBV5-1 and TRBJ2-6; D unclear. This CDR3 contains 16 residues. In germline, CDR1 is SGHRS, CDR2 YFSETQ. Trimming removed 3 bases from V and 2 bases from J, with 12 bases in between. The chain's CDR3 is CASSSPDRPGANVLTF. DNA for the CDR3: TGCGCCAGCAGCTCCCCCGACCGACCTGGGGCCAACGTCCTGACTTTC.

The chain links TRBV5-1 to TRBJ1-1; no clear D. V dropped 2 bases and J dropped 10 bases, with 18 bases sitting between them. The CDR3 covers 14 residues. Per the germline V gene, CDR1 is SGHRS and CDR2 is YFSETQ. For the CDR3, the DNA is TGCGCCAGCAGCTTTAGTTTTGAAGGGAGTGGAGCTTTCTTT. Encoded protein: CASSFSFEGSGAFF.

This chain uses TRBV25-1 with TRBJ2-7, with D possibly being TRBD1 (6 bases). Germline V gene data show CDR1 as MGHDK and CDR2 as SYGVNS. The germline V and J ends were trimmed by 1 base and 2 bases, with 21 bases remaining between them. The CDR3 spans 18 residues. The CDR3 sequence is CASSEFNPNGQLTYEQYF. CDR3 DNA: TGTGCCAGCAGTGAATTTAATCCAAATGGACAGCTTACCTACGAGCAGTACTTC.

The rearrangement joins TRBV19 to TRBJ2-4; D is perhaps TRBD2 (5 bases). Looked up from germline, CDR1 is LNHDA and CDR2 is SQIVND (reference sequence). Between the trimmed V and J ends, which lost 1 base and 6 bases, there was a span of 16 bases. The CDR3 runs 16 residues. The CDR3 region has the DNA TGTGCCAGTAGTATAGCGGAGGATGGCCCCCGAAACATTCAGTACTTC. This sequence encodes CASSIAEDGPRNIQYF. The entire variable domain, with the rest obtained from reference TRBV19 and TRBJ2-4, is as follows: DGGITQSPKYLFRKEGQNVTLSCEQNLNHDAMYWYRQDPGQGLRLIYYSQIVNDFQKGDIAEGYSVSREKKESFPLTVTSAQKNPTAFYLCASSIAEDGPRNIQYFGAGTRLSVL.

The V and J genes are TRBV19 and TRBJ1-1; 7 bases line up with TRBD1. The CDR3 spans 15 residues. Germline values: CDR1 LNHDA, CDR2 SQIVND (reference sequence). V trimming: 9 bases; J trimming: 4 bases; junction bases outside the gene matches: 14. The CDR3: CASRSHRGGGTEAFF. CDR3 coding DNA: TGTGCCAGCCGGTCGCACAGGGGTGGGGGCACTGAAGCTTTCTTT.

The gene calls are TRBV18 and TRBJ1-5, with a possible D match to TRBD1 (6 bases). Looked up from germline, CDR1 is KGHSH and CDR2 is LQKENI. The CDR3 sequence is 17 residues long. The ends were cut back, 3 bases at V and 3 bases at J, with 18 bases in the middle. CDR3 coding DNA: TGTGCCAGCTCACCTCAGTCGGGAGGGGGATTCAATCAGCCCCAGCATTTT. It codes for CASSPQSGGGFNQPQHF.

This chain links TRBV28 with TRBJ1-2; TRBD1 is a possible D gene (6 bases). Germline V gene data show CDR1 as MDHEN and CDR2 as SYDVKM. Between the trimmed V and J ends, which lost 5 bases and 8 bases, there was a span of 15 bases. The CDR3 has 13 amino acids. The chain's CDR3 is CASSIPGGGGYTF. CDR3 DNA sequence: TGTGCCAGCAGTATTCCCGGGGGCGGAGGCTACACCTTC.

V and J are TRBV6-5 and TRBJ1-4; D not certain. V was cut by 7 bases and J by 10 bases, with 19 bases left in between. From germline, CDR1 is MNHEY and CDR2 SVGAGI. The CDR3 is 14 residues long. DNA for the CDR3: TGTGCCAGCACCTCCGGGATCAGTGAGGGAAAACTGTTTTTT. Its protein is CASTSGISEGKLFF.

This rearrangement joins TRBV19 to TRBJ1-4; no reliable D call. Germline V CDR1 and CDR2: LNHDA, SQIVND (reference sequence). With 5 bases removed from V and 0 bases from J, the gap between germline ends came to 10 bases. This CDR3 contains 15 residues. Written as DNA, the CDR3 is TGTGCCAGTAGTCCTCCGGGATCAACTAATGAAAAACTGTTTTTT. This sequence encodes CASSPPGSTNEKLFF.

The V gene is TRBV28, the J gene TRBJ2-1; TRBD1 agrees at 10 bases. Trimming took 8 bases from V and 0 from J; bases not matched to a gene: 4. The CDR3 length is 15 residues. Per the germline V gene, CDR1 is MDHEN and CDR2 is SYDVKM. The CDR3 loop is CASGTGDSSYNEQFF. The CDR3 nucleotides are TGTGCCAGCGGGACAGGGGATAGCTCCTACAATGAGCAGTTCTTC.

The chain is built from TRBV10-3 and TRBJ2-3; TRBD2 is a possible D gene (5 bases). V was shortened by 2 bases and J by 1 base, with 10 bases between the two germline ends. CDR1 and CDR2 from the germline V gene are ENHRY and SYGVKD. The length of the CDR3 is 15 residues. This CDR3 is CAISEASMRTDTQYF. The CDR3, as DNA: TGTGCCATCAGTGAGGCTAGCATGCGCACAGATACGCAGTATTTT.

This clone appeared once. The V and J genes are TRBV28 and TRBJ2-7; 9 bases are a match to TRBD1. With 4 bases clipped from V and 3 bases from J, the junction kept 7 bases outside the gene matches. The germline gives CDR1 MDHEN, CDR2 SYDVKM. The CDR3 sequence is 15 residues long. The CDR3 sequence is CASSSPTGGFYEQYF. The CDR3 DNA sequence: TGTGCCAGCAGTTCCCCGACAGGGGGTTTCTACGAGCAGTACTTC.

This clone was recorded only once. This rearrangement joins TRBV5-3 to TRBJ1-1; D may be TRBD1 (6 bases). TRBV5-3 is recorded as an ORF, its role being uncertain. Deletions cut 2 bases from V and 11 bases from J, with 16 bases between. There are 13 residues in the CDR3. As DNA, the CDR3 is TGTGCCAGAAGCTTTCACCGGGACATTCCGGCTTTCTTT. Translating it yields CARSFHRDIPAFF.

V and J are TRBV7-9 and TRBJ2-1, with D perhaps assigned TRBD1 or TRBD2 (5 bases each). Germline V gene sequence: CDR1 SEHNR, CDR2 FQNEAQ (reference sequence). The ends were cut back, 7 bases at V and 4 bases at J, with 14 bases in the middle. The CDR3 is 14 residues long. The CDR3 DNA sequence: TGTGCCAGCATCGGGGCAGGGCCTTACAATGAGCAGTTCTTC. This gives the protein CASIGAGPYNEQFF.

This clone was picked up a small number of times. The CDR3 bases are TGCGCCAGCAGTGAGAGAGGGGTGCATTTT. As protein: CASSERGVHF. J is TRBJ1-5 and V is TRBV10-1; perhaps TRBD1 as D (5 bases). V was cut by 2 bases and J by 15 bases, with 8 bases left in between. The CDR3 contains 10 residues. Germline V gene lookup returns CDR1 WNHNN and CDR2 SYGVQD (reference sequence).

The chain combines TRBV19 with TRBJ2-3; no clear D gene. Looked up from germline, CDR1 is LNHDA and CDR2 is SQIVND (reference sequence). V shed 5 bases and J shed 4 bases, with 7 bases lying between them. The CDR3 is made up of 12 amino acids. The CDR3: CASSPSADTQYF. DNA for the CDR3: TGTGCCAGTAGTCCCTCGGCAGATACGCAGTATTTT.

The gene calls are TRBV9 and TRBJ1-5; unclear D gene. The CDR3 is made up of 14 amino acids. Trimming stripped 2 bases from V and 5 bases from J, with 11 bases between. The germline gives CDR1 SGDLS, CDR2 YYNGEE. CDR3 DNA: TGTGCCAGCAGCGTCGGAGACACTTATCAGCCCCAGCATTTT. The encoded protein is CASSVGDTYQPQHF.

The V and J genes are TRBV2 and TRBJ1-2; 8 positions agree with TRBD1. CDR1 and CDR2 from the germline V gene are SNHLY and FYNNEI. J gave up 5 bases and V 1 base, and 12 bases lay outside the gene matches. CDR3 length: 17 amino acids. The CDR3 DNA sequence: TGTGCCAGCAGTGAAGAGAGGAGGACAGGGCACAAGTATGGCTACACCTTC. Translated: CASSEERRTGHKYGYTF.

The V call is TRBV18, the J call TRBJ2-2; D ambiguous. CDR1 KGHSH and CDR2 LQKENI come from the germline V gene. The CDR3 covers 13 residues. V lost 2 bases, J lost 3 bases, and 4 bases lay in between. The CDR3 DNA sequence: TGTGCCAGCTCACCAGGGGACACCGGGGAGCTGTTTTTT. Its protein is CASSPGDTGELFF.

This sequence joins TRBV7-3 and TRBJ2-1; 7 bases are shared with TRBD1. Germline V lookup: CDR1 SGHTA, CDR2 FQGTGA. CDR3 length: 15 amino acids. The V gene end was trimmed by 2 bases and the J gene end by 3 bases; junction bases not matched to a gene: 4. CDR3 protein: CASSLGTGDYNEQFF. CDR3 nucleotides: TGTGCCAGCAGCTTAGGCACAGGGGACTACAATGAGCAGTTCTTC.

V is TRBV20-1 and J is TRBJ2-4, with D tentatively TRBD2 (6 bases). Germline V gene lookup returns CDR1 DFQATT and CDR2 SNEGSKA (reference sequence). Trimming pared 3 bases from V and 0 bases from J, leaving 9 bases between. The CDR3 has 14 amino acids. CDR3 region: CSASPGVAKNIQYF. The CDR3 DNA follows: TGCAGTGCTAGTCCGGGGGTAGCCAAAAACATTCAGTACTTC.

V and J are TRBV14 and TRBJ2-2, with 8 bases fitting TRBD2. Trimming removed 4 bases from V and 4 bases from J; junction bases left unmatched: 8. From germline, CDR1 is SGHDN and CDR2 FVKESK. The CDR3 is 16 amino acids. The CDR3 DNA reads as TGTGCCAGCAGCCGGCGGGGGGCGCTAAGCACCGGGGAGCTGTTTTTT. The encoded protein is CASSRRGALSTGELFF.

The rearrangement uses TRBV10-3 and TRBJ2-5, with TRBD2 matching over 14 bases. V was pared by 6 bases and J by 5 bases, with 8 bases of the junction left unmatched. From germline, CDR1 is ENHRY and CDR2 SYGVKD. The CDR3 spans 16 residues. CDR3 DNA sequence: TGTGCCATCAGCATGACTAGCGGGGGGGCCAGGGAGACCCAGTACTTC. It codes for CAISMTSGGARETQYF.

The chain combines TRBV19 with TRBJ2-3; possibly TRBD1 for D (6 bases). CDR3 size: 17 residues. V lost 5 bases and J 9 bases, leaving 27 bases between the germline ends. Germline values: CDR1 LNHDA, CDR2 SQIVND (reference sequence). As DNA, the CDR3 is TGTGCCAGTAGTCGTTCGGTGGCAGGGGTATTGGACAGAACGCAGTATTTT. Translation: CASSRSVAGVLDRTQYF.

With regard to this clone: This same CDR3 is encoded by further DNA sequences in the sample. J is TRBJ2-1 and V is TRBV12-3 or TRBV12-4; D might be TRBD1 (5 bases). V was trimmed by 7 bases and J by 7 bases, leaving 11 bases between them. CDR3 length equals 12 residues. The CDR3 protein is CASIGRENEQFF. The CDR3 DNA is TGTGCCAGCATAGGCAGGGAAAATGAGCAGTTCTTC.